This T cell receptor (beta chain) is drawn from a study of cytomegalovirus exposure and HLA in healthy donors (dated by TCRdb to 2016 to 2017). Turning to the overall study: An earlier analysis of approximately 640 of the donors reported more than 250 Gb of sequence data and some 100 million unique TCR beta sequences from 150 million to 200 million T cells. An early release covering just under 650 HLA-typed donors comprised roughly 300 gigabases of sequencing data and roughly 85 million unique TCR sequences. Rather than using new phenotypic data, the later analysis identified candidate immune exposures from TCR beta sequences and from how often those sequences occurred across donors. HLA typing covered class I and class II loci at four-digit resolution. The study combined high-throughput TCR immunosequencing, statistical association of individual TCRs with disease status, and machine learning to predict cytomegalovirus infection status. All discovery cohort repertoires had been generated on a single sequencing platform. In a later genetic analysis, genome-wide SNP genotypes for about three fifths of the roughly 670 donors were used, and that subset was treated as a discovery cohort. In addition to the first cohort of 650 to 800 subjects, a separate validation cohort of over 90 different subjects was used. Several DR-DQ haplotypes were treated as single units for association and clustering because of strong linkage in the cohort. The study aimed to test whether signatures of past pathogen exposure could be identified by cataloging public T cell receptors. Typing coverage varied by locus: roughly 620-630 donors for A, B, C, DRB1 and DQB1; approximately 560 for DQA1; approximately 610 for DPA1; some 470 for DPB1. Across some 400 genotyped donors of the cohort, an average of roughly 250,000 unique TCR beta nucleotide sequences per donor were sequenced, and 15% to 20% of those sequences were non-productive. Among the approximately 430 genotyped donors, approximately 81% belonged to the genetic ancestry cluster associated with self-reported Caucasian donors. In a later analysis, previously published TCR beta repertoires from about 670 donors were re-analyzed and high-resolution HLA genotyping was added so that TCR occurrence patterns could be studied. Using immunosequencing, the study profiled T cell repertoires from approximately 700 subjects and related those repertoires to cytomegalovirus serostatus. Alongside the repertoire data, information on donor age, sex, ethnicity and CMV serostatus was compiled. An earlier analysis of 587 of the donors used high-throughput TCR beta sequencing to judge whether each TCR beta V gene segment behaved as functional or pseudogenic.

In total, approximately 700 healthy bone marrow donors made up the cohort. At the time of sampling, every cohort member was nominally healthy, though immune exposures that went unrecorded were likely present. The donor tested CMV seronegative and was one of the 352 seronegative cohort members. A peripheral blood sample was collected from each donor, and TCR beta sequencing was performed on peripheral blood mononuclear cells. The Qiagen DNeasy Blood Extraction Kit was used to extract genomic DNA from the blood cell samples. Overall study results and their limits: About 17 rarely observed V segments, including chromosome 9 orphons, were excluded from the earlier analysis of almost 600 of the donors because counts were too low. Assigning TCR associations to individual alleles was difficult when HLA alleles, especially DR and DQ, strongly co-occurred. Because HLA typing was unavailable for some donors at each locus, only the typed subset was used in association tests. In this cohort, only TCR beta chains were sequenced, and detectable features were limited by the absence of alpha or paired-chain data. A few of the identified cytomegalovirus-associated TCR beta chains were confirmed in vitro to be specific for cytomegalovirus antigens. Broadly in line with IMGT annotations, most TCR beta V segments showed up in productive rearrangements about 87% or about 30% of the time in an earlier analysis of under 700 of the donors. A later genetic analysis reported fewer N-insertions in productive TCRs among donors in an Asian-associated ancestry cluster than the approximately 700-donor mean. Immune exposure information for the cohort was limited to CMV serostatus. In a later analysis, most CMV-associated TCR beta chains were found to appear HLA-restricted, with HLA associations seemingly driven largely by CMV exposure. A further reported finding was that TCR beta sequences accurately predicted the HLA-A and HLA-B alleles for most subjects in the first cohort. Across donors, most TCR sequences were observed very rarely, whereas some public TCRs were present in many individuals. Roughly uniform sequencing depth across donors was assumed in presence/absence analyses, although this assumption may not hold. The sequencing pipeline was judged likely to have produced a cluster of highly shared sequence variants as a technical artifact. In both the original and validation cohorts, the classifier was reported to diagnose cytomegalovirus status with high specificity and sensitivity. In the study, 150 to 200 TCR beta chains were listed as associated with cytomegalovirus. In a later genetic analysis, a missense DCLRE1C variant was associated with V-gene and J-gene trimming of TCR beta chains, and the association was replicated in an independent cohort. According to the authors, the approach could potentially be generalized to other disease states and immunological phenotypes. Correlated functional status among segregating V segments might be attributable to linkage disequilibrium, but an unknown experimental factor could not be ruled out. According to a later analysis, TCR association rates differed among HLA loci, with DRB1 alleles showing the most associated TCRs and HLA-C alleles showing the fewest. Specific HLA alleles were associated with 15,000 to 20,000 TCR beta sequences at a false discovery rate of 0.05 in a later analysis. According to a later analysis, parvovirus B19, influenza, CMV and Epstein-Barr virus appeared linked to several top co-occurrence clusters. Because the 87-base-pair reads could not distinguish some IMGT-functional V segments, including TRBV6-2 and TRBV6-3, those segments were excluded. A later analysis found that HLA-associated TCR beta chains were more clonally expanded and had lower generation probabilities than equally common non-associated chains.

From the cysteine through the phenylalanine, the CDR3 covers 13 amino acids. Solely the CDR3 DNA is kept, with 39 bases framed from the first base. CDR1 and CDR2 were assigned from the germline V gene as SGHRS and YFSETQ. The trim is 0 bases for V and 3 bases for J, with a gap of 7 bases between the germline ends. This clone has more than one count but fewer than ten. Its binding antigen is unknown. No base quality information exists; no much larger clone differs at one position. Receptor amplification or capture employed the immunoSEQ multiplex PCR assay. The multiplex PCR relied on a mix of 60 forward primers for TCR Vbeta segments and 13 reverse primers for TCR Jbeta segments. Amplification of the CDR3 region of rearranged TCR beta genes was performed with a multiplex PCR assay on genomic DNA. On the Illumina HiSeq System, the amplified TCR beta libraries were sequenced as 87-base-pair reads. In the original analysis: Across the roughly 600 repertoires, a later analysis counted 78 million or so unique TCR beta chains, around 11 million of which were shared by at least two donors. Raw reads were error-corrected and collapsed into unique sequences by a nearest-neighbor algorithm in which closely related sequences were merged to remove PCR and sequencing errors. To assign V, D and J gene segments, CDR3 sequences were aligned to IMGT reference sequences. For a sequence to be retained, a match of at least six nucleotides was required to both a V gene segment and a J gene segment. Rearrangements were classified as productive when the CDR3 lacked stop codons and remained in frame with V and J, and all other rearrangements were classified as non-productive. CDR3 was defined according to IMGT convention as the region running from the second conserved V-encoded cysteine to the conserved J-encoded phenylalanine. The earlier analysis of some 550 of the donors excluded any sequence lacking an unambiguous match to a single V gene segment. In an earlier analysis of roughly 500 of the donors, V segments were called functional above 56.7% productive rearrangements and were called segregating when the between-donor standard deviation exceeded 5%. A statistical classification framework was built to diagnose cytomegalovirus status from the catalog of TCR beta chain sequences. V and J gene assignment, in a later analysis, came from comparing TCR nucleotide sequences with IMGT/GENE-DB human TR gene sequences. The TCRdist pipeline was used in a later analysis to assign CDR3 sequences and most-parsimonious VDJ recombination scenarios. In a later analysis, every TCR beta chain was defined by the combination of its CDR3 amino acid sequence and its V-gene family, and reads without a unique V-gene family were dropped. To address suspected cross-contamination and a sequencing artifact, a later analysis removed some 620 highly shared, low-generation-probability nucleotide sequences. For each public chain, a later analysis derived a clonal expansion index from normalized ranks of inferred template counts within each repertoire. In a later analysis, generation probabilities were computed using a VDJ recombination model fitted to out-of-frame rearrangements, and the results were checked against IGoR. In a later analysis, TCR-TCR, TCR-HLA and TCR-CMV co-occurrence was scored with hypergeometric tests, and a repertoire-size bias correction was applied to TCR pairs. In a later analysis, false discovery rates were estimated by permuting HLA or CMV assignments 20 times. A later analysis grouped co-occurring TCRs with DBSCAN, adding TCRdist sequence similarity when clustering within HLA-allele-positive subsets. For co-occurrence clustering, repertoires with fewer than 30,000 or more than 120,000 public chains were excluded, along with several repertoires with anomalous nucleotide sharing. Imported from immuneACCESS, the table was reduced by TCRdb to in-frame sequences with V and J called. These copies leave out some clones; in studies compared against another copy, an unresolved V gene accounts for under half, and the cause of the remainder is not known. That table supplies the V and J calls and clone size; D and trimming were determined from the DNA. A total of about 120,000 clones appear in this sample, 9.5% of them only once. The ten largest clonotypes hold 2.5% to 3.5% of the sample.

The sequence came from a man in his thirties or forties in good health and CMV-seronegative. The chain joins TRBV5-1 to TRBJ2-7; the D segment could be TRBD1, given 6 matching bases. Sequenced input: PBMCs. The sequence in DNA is TGCGCCAGCAGCTTGGGACAGGTCTACGAGCAGTACTTC. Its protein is CASSLGQVYEQYF.